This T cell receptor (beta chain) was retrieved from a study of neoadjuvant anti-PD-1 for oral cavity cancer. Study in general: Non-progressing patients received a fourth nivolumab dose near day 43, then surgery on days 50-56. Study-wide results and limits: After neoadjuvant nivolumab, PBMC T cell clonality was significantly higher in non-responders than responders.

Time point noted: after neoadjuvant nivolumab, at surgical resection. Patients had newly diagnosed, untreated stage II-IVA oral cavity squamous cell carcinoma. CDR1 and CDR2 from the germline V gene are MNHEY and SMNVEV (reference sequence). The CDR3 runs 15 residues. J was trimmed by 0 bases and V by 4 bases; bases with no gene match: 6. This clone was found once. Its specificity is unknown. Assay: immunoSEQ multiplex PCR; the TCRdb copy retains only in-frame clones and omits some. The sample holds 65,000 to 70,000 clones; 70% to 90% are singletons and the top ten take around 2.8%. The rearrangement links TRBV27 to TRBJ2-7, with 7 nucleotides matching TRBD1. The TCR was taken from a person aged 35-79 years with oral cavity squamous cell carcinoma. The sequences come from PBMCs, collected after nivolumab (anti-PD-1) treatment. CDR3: CASSSPDRSSYEQYF. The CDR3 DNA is TGTGCCAGCAGTTCCCCGGACAGGAGCTCCTACGAGCAGTACTTC.